This is a list of T cell receptor beta chains from one sample in a study of T-cell reconstitution after alpha-beta-depleted transplantation in children. One entry per CDR3 protein, called by TCRdb with MiXCR from the PCR reads. Seen here are about 200,000 distinct CDR3 sequences, 5% to 7.5% observed once, and the top ten hold around 4.1%. Sequenced material: PBMCs, taken before TCRalphabeta/CD19-depleted stem cell transplant. The receptors come from a girl under two years old with combined immunodeficiency, due to receive a stem cell transplant. CDR3s include the opening cysteine and the closing phenylalanine or tryptophan. A D gene is named only where the DNA matches it firmly. The size field is filled for only some rows; it gives once, few, many or a size class.

v_call	d_call	j_call	clone_size	cdr3_aa	cdr3_nt
TRBV11-1	TRBD2	TRBJ2-1	many	CASSFPTSGGPGYNEQFF	TGTGCCAGCAGCTTCCCGACTAGCGGGGGGCCCGGCTACAATGAGCAGTTCTTC
TRBV12-3/TRBV12-4	-	TRBJ2-2	many	CASSSVPGAGELFF	TGTGCCAGCAGTTCGGTGCCGGGGGCCGGGGAGCTGTTTTTT
TRBV2	-	TRBJ2-7	many	CASSELEAYEQYF	TGTGCCAGCAGTGAGTTGGAGGCCTACGAGCAGTACTTC
TRBV7-6	-	TRBJ1-4	many	CASRQDQGEKLFF	TGTGCCAGCAGACAAGACCAGGGGGAAAAACTGTTTTTT
TRBV2	-	TRBJ2-3	many	CASSEIGGSVDTQYF	TGTGCCAGCAGTGAAATTGGGGGTAGCGTGGATACGCAGTATTTT
TRBV5-1	-	TRBJ2-3	many	CASSLEVVASTDTQYF	TGCGCCAGCAGCTTGGAGGTAGTTGCTAGCACAGATACGCAGTATTTT
TRBV4-3	-	TRBJ2-7	-	CASSQDRRREQYF	TGCGCCAGCAGCCAAGATCGCAGACGTGAGCAGTACTTC
TRBV20-1	-	TRBJ2-1	many	CSARKIGEGQDNEQFF	TGCAGTGCTAGAAAAATCGGAGAGGGCCAGGACAATGAGCAGTTCTTC
TRBV20-1	TRBD2	TRBJ2-5	many	CSAATSGGARGETQYF	TGCAGTGCCGCCACTAGCGGGGGGGCTCGGGGAGAGACCCAGTACTTC
TRBV2	-	TRBJ2-7	many	CASCSFAEQYF	TGTGCCAGCTGTAGCTTTGCGGAGCAGTACTTC
TRBV4-1	-	TRBJ2-1	many	CASSQVGRDPSPRRKQFF	TGCGCCAGCAGCCAAGTGGGTAGGGACCCCTCGCCAAGAAGAAAGCAGTTCTTC
TRBV7-2	TRBD2	TRBJ2-5	many	CASSFQRGGQETQYF	TGTGCCAGCAGCTTCCAGCGGGGGGGCCAGGAGACCCAGTACTTC
TRBV4-3	-	TRBJ2-1	many	CASSQLGPAYNEQFF	TGCGCCAGCAGCCAACTGGGGCCAGCGTACAATGAGCAGTTCTTC
TRBV6-2/TRBV6-3	-	TRBJ2-7	many	CASSYRGVLATAYEQYF	TGTGCCAGCAGTTACAGAGGTGTCCTAGCAACCGCCTACGAGCAGTACTTC
TRBV15	TRBD2	TRBJ2-5	many	CATSRDQSGSLETQYF	TGTGCCACCAGCAGAGATCAAAGCGGGAGTCTGGAGACCCAGTACTTC
TRBV7-9	-	TRBJ1-2	-	CASSWTEYGYTF	TGTGCCAGCAGTTGGACGGAGTATGGCTACACCTTC
TRBV5-1	TRBD2	TRBJ2-3	many	CASSLAVAGGADTQYF	TGCGCCAGCAGCTTGGCGGTAGCGGGAGGGGCAGATACGCAGTATTTT
TRBV6-2/TRBV6-3	-	TRBJ2-1	many	CASSFSRGNEQFF	TGTGCCAGCAGTTTTAGCAGGGGAAATGAGCAGTTCTTC
TRBV14	-	TRBJ1-1	many	CASSPPRPGGDTEAFF	TGTGCCAGCAGCCCCCCTCGCCCTGGTGGGGACACTGAAGCTTTCTTT
TRBV20-1	-	TRBJ2-1	many	CSARFFDSHDNEQFF	TGCAGTGCTCGGTTTTTTGACAGCCACGACAATGAGCAGTTCTTC
TRBV2	-	TRBJ1-1	-	CAFRPPIDGYGSVYEAFF	TGTGCCTTCAGACCACCCATAGACGGCTATGGTTCAGTTTATGAAGCTTTCTTT
TRBV18	-	TRBJ1-1	-	CASSPPSGGPNTEAFF	TGTGCCAGCTCACCACCGTCCGGGGGCCCGAACACTGAAGCTTTCTTT
TRBV25-1	TRBD1	TRBJ1-4	many	CASSDPGQGLNEKLFF	TGTGCCAGCAGTGACCCCGGACAGGGTCTTAATGAAAAACTGTTTTTT
TRBV7-8	-	TRBJ2-5	few	CASSLLAGPETQYF	TGTGCCAGCAGCTTATTAGCCGGCCCAGAGACCCAGTACTTC
TRBV15	-	TRBJ2-5	many	CATSRVSRTQETQYF	TGTGCCACCAGCAGAGTAAGCAGGACGCAAGAGACCCAGTACTTC
TRBV6-5	-	TRBJ2-7	many	CASSYSASRPRNEQYF	TGTGCCAGCAGTTACTCGGCTAGCCGGCCGAGGAACGAGCAGTACTTC
TRBV29-1	TRBD1	TRBJ2-7	many	CSVGPGQGYEQYF	TGCAGCGTGGGACCGGGACAGGGTTACGAGCAGTACTTC
TRBV4-3	TRBD2	TRBJ2-1	many	CASSQDLAGFYNEQFF	TGCGCCAGCAGCCAAGACCTAGCGGGGTTTTACAATGAGCAGTTCTTC
TRBV5-1	-	TRBJ1-6	many	CASSWDPGESSYNSPLHF	TGCGCCAGCAGTTGGGACCCAGGGGAGAGCTCCTATAATTCACCCCTCCACTTT
TRBV29-1	TRBD2	TRBJ2-3	many	CSVDISGLEAVQDTQYF	TGCAGCGTTGACATCTCCGGACTAGAAGCGGTACAAGATACGCAGTATTTT
TRBV28	-	TRBJ2-7	many	CASTSDGTYEQYF	TGTGCCAGCACCTCGGACGGGACCTACGAGCAGTACTTC
TRBV12-3/TRBV12-4	-	TRBJ2-2	many	CASSLVVVPPGELFF	TGTGCCAGCAGTTTAGTGGTGGTGCCTCCAGGGGAGCTGTTTTTT
TRBV7-3	-	TRBJ2-1	many	CASSSTGQLNEQFF	TGTGCCAGCAGCTCAACGGGACAACTCAATGAGCAGTTCTTC
TRBV7-6	-	TRBJ2-1	many	CASSPSPGAPSYNEQFF	TGTGCCAGCAGCCCATCCCCGGGAGCGCCTTCCTACAATGAGCAGTTCTTC
TRBV2	TRBD1	TRBJ1-5	few	CASSAGQGNNQPQHF	TGTGCCAGCAGCGCCGGACAGGGGAACAATCAGCCCCAGCATTTT
TRBV28	TRBD2	TRBJ2-3	many	CASSLLAGGPPDTQYF	TGTGCCAGCAGCCTATTAGCGGGAGGGCCGCCAGATACGCAGTATTTT
TRBV4-2	-	TRBJ2-2	many	CASSRVYPRDRKVNTGELFF	TGTGCCAGCAGCCGAGTCTATCCGCGTGACAGGAAAGTAAACACCGGGGAGCTGTTTTTT
TRBV20-1	-	TRBJ2-7	many	CSASGYVENYEQYF	TGCAGTGCTAGCGGCTACGTTGAAAACTACGAGCAGTACTTC
TRBV7-2	TRBD2	TRBJ2-7	many	CASSFVAGSGGYEQYF	TGTGCCAGCAGCTTCGTAGCGGGGTCGGGTGGCTACGAGCAGTACTTC
TRBV3-1	-	TRBJ2-5	many	CASSQMEETQYF	TGTGCCAGCAGCCAAATGGAAGAGACCCAGTACTTC
TRBV19	TRBD2	TRBJ2-2	few	CASSIPSLAGVFGELFF	TGTGCCAGTAGTATCCCTTCACTAGCGGGGGTTTTCGGGGAGCTGTTTTTT
TRBV6-5	-	TRBJ2-1	-	CASSYSVLPPRIHNEQFF	TGTGCCAGCAGTTACTCCGTCCTCCCACCTAGGATCCACAATGAGCAGTTCTTC
TRBV9	-	TRBJ2-1	many	CASSVLDNEQFF	TGTGCCAGCAGCGTACTAGACAATGAGCAGTTCTTC
TRBV10-3	-	TRBJ2-5	many	CAISDTGYQETQYF	TGTGCCATCAGTGATACCGGGTACCAAGAGACCCAGTACTTC
TRBV5-1	TRBD2	TRBJ2-7	many	CASSLSSGSSYEQYF	TGCGCCAGCAGCTTGTCTAGCGGGAGCTCCTACGAGCAGTACTTC
TRBV19	-	TRBJ2-7	-	CAGPRIDRPYEQYF	TGTGCCGGCCCGCGAATAGACAGACCCTACGAGCAGTACTTC
TRBV7-3	-	TRBJ2-5	-	CASSLRRRRPQYF	TGTGCCAGCAGCTTAAGGCGGCGGCGGCCCCAGTACTTC
TRBV25-1	TRBD2	TRBJ2-2	many	CASGLGGTGELFF	TGTGCCAGCGGATTGGGGGGGACCGGGGAGCTGTTTTTT
TRBV4-2	TRBD2	TRBJ2-1	-	CASSQDYLGTKHNEQFF	TGTGCCAGCAGCCAAGATTACCTCGGGACTAAACACAATGAGCAGTTCTTC
TRBV12-3/TRBV12-4	TRBD1	TRBJ2-7	many	CASSPYHRGDSYEQYF	TGTGCCAGCAGTCCGTACCACAGGGGAGACTCCTACGAGCAGTACTTC
TRBV7-2	-	TRBJ2-4	many	CASSPQLLAKNIQYF	TGTGCCAGCAGCCCACAGCTCCTAGCCAAAAACATTCAGTACTTC
TRBV4-3	-	TRBJ2-3	few	CASSHDTTEDTQYF	TGCGCCAGCAGCCATGATACGACTGAAGATACGCAGTATTTT
TRBV29-1	TRBD1	TRBJ1-2	many	CSVLTGHGGYTF	TGCAGCGTCCTGACAGGGCACGGCGGCTACACCTTC
TRBV7-6	TRBD1	TRBJ1-1	many	CASSFDRATEAFF	TGTGCCAGCAGCTTCGACAGGGCCACTGAAGCTTTCTTT
TRBV3-1	-	TRBJ2-3	many	CASSQETAPTPSQYF	TGTGCCAGCAGCCAAGAAACCGCCCCGACCCCATCGCAGTATTTT
TRBV7-3	TRBD2	TRBJ2-4	many	CASSQTSGGVKNIQYF	TGTGCCAGCAGCCAGACTAGCGGGGGGGTAAAAAACATTCAGTACTTC
TRBV29-1	TRBD1	TRBJ2-1	many	CSVPGTGYQSEQFF	TGCAGCGTTCCCGGGACAGGGTATCAAAGTGAGCAGTTCTTC
TRBV29-1	-	TRBJ1-1	-	CSVMDGTEAFF	TGCAGCGTTATGGATGGCACTGAAGCTTTCTTT
TRBV5-1	-	TRBJ2-7	-	CASSLGVHYEQYF	TGCGCCAGCAGCTTGGGGGTCCACTACGAGCAGTACTTC
TRBV12-3/TRBV12-4	-	TRBJ2-5	many	CASSSLGGETQYF	TGTGCCAGCAGTTCCTTAGGGGGGGAGACCCAGTACTTC